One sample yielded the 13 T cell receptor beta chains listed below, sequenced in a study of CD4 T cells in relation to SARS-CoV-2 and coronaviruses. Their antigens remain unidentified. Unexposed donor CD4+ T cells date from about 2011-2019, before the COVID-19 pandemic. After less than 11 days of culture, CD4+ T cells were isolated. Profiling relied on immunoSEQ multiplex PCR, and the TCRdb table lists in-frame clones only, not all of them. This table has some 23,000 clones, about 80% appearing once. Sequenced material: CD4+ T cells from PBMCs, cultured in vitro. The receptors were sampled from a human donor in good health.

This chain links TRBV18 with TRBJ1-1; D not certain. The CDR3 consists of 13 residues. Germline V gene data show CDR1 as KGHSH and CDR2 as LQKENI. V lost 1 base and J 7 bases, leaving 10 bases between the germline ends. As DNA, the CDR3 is TGTGCCAGCTCACCACAACACGGTGGTGAAGCTTTCTTT. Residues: CASSPQHGGEAFF.

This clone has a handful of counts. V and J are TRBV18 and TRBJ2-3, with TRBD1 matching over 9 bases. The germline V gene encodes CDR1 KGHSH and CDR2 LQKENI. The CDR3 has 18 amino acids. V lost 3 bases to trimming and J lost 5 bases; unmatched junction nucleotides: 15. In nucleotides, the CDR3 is TGTGCCAGCTCACCCCCGGGACAGGGCGGGAGTTATGGAGATACGCAGTATTTT. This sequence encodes CASSPPGQGGSYGDTQYF.

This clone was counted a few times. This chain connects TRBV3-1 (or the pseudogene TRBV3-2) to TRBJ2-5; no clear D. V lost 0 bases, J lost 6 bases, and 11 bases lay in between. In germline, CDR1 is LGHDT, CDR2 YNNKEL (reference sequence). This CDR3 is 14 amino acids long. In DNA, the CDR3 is TGTGCCAGCAGCCAAGATTCAGTAGTGCAGACCCAGTACTTC. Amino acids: CASSQDSVVQTQYF.

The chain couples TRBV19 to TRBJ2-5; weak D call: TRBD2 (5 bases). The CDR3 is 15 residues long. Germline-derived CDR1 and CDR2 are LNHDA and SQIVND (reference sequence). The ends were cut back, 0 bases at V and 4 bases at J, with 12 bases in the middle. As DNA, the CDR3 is TGTGCCAGTAGTATAGATCAGGCGGGTTCAGAGACCCAGTACTTC. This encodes CASSIDQAGSETQYF.

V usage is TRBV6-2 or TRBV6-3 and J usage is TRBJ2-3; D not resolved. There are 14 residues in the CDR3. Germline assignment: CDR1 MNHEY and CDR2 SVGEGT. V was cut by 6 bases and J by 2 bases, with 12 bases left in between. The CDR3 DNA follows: TGTGCCAGCAGCCCCACGGGCCCCACAGATACGCAGTATTTT. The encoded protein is CASSPTGPTDTQYF.

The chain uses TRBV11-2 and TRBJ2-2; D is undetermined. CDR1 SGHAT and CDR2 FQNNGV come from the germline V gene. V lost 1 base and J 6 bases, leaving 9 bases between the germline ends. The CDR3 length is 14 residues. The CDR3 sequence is CASSLAWESGELFF. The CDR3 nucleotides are TGTGCCAGCAGCTTAGCTTGGGAATCCGGGGAGCTGTTTTTT. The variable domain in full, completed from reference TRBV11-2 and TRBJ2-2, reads EAGVAQSPRYKIIEKRQSVAFWCNPISGHATLYWYQQILGQGPKLLIQFQNNGVVDDSQLPKDRFSAERLKGVDSTLKIQPAKLEDSAVYLCASSLAWESGELFFGEGSRLTVL.

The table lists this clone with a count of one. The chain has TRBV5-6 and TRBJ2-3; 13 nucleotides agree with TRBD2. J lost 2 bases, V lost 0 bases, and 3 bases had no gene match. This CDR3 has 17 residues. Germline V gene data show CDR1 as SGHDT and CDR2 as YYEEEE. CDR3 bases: TGTGCCAGCAGCTTGGGACTAGCGGGAGGCAACACAGATACGCAGTATTTT. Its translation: CASSLGLAGGNTDTQYF.

Here the CDR3 reads CASSRQAEAFF. DNA of the CDR3: TGTGCCAGTAGTCGACAGGCTGAAGCTTTCTTT. The chain is built from TRBV19 and TRBJ1-1; tentative D call: TRBD1 (6 bases). Germline V lookup: CDR1 LNHDA, CDR2 SQIVND (reference sequence). The length of the CDR3 is 11 residues. Trimming stripped 5 bases from V and 6 bases from J, with 7 bases between.

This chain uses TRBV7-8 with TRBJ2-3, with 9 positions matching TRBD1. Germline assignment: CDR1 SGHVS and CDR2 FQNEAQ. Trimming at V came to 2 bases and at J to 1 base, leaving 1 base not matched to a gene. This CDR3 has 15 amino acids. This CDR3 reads CASSLWTGGTDTQYF. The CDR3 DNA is TGTGCCAGCAGCTTATGGACAGGGGGCACAGATACGCAGTATTTT.

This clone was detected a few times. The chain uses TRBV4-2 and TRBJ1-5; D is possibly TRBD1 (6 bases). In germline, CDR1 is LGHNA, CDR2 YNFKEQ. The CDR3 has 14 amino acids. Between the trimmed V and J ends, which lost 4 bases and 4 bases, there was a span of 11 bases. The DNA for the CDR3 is TGTGCCAGCAGCCCTGACAGGATTAATCAGCCCCAGCATTTT. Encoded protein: CASSPDRINQPQHF.

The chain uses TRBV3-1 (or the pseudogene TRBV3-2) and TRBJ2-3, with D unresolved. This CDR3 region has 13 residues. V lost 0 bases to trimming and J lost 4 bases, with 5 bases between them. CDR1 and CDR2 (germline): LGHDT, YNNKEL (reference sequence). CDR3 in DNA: TGTGCCAGCAGCCAAGATAGGGCAGATACGCAGTATTTT. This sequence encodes CASSQDRADTQYF.

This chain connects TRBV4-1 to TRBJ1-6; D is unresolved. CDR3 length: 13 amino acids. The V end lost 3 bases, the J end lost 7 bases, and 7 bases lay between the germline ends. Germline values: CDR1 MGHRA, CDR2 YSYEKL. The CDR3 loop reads CASSQAENSPLHF. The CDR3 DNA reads TGCGCCAGCAGCCAGGCAGAGAATTCACCCCTCCACTTT.

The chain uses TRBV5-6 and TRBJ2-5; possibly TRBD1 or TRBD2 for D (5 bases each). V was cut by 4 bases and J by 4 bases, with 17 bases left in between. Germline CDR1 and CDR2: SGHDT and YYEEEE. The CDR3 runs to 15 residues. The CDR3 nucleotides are TGTGCCAGCAGCACTATCAACGAGGGGTCAGAGACCCAGTACTTC. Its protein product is CASSTINEGSETQYF.